The present entry profiles one T cell receptor (beta chain) with its context. Its cognate antigen is unknown. This entry is derived from a study of T-cell memory formation after mild COVID-19. In the study overall: Clustering of TCRs was largely donor specific. Study observations and caveats: Clones contracting over day 15 to 85 were CD4/CD8 balanced, with later expanders leaning CD4+. Pre-infection memory held some responding clones, suggesting pre-existing cross-reactive T cells responded. Contracting clones localized mainly to CM and EM when CD4+ and mainly to EMRA when CD8+.

TCRdb used MiXCR to reprocess the 5' RACE reads, holding one entry per CDR3 protein. The sample has 580,000 or so distinct CDR3 sequences; 15% to 20% are singletons. Sequencing was performed on PBMCs or a T cell subset sorted from them (not recorded which). The TCR was taken from an adult woman who had mild COVID-19 (a few samples of this study predate the infection). Cell type and time point are not known.

This CDR3 is CATSDPPPSSTLGLNEQFF. DNA for the CDR3: TGTGCCACCAGTGACCCGCCCCCCAGTTCTACCCTGGGGCTCAATGAGCAGTTCTTC. The V call is TRBV24-1, the J call TRBJ2-1; D possibly corresponds to TRBD1 (5 bases). The germline V gene has CDR1 KGHDR and CDR2 SFDVKD. The CDR3 sequence is 19 residues long. V was cut by 4 bases and J by 6 bases, with 27 bases left in between.